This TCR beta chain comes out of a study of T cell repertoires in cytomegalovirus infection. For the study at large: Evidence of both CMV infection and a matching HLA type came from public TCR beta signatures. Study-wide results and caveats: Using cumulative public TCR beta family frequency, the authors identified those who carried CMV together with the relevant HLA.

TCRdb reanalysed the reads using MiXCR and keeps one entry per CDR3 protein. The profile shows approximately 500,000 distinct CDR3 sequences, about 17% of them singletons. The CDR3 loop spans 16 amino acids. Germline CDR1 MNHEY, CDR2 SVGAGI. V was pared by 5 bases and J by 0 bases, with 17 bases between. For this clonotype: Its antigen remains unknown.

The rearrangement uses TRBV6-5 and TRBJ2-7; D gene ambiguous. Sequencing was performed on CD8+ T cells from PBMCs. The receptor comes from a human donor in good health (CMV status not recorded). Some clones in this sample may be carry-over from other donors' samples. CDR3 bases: TGTGCCAGCAGTCCTCCGGACCGGGCCCACTCCTACGAGCAGTACTTC. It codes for CASSPPDRAHSYEQYF.